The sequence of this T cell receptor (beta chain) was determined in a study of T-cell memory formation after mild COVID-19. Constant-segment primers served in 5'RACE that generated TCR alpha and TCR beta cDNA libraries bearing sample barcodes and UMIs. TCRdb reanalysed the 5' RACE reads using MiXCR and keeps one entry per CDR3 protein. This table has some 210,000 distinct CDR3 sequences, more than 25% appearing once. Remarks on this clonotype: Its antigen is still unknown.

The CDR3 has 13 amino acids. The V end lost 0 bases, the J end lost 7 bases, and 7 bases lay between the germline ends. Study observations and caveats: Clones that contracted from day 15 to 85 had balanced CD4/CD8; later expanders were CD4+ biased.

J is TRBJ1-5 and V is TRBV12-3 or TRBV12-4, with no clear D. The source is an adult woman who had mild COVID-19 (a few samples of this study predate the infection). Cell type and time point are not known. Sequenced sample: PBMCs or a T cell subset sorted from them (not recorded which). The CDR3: CASSLAQVQPQHF. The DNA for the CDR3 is TGTGCCAGCAGTTTAGCGCAGGTCCAGCCCCAGCATTTT.